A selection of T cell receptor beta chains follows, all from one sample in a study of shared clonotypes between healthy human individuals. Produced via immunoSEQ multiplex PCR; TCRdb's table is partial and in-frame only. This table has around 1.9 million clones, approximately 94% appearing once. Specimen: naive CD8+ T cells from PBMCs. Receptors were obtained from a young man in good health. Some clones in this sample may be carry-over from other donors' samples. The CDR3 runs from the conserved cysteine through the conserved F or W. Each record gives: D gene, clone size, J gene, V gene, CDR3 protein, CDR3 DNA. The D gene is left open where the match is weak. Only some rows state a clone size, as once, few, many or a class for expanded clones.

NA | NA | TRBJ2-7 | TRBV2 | CASSEDPQPSSYEQYF | TGTGCCAGCAGTGAAGACCCCCAGCCGAGCTCCTACGAGCAGTACTTC
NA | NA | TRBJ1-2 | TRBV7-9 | CASSLALRVFNGYTF | TGTGCCAGCAGCTTAGCGCTACGGGTTTTTAATGGCTACACCTTC
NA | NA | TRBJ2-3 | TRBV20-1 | CSARAGVTQYF | TGCAGTGCTAGAGCGGGAGTGACGCAGTATTTT
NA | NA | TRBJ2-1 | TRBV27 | CASSAGQSSYNEQFF | TGTGCCAGCAGTGCAGGACAAAGCTCCTACAATGAGCAGTTCTTC
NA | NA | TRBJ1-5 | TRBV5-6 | CASSFSGLRGQPQHF | TGTGCCAGCAGCTTTTCAGGGCTTCGCGGCCAGCCCCAGCATTTT
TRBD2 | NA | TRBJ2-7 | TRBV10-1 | CASSALAGYEQYF | TGCGCCAGCAGTGCACTAGCGGGGTACGAGCAGTACTTC
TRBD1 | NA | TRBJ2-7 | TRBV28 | CASTKGDSDYEQYF | TGTGCCAGCACCAAGGGGGACAGTGACTACGAGCAGTACTTC
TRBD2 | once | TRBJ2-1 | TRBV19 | CATALAGYNEQFF | TGTGCCACCGCCCTAGCGGGATACAATGAGCAGTTCTTC
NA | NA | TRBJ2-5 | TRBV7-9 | CASSLWARAQETQYF | TGTGCCAGCAGCTTGTGGGCCAGGGCACAAGAGACCCAGTACTTC
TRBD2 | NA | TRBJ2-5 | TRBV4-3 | CASSQKPGLAGLGETQYF | TGCGCCAGCAGCCAAAAACCTGGACTAGCGGGATTGGGAGAGACCCAGTACTTC
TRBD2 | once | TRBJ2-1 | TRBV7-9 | CASPQGLAGGSYNEQFF | TGTGCCAGCCCCCAAGGACTAGCGGGAGGGTCCTACAATGAGCAGTTCTTC
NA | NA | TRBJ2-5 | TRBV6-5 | CASSYVGLKETQYF | TGTGCCAGCAGTTACGTGGGACTCAAAGAGACCCAGTACTTC
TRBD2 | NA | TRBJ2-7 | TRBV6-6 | CASSYPPGRGSYEQYF | TGTGCCAGCAGTTACCCTCCCGGGAGGGGCTCCTACGAGCAGTACTTC
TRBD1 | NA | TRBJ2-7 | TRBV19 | CASSIYGTGTYEQYF | TGTGCCAGTAGTATTTACGGGACAGGGACCTACGAGCAGTACTTC
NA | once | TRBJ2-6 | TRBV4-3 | CASSQDGFSGANVLTF | TGCGCCAGCAGCCAAGATGGATTTTCTGGGGCCAACGTCCTGACTTTC
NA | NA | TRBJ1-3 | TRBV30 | CAWREQGRTGNTIYF | TGTGCCTGGAGGGAGCAGGGGAGAACTGGAAACACCATATATTTT
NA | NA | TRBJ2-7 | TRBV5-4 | CASSLVGSAEQQYF | TGTGCCAGCAGCTTGGTAGGCAGCGCAGAACAACAGTACTTC
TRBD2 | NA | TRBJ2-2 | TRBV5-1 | CASSPYLAGGPTGELFF | TGCGCCAGCAGCCCGTACCTAGCGGGAGGGCCCACCGGGGAGCTGTTTTTT
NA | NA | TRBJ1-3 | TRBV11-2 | CASSLVLNTIYF | TGTGCCAGCAGCTTAGTTCTGAACACCATATATTTT
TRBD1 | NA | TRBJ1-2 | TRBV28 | CAIRETGTGGSNYGYTF | TGTGCCATCAGAGAAACCGGGACAGGGGGATCTAACTATGGCTACACCTTC
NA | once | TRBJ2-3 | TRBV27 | CASSLVGSTDTQYF | TGTGCCAGCAGTTTGGTCGGGTCGACAGATACGCAGTATTTT
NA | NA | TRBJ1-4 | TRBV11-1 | CASSIGDGDGDLFF | TGTGCCAGCAGCATCGGCGATGGGGACGGCGACCTGTTTTTT
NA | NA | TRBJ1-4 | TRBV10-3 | CAISEPHGGVEKLFF | TGTGCCATCAGTGAGCCGCACGGCGGAGTAGAAAAACTGTTTTTT
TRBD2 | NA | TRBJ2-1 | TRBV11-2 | CASIRGGFDEQFF | TGTGCCAGCATACGGGGGGGGTTCGATGAGCAGTTCTTC
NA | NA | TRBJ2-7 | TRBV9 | CASSVGGHEQYF | TGTGCCAGCAGCGTAGGAGGGCACGAGCAGTACTTC
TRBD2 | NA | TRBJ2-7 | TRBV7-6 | CASSPRGGNDEQYF | TGTGCCAGCAGCCCGAGGGGAGGGAACGACGAGCAGTACTTC
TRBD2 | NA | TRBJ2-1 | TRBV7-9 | CASSRGLAGTYNEQFF | TGTGCCAGCAGCCGGGGACTAGCGGGCACCTACAATGAGCAGTTCTTC
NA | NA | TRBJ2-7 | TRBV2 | CASRGRNLPTYEQYF | TGTGCCAGCAGGGGGAGAAACCTTCCCACTTACGAGCAGTACTTC
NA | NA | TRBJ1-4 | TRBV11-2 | CASSFMSRATNEKLFF | TGTGCCAGCAGCTTCATGTCTCGGGCAACTAATGAAAAACTGTTTTTT
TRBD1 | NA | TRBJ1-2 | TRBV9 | CASSVGRTGDIFNYGYTF | TGTGCCAGCAGCGTAGGCAGGACAGGCGATATCTTCAACTATGGCTACACCTTC
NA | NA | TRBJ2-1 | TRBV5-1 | CASSFPPASSSYNEQFF | TGCGCCAGCAGCTTCCCCCCCGCGAGTAGCTCCTACAATGAGCAGTTCTTC
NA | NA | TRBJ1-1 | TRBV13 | CASSHQGNAGTEAFF | TGTGCCAGCAGCCACCAAGGGAATGCAGGCACTGAAGCTTTCTTT
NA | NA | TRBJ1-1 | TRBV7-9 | CASSLVTMNTEAFF | TGTGCCAGCAGCTTAGTGACGATGAACACTGAAGCTTTCTTT
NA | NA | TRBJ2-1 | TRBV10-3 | CAISETESSYNEQFF | TGTGCCATCAGTGAGACAGAAAGCTCCTACAATGAGCAGTTCTTC
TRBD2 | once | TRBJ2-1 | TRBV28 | CASSWNTGTNSYNEQFF | TGTGCCAGCAGTTGGAATACTGGGACTAACTCCTACAATGAGCAGTTCTTC
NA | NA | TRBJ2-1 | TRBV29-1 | CSVVQGSNEQFF | TGCAGCGTTGTACAGGGATCCAATGAGCAGTTCTTC
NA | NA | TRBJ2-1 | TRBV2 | CASSGGRLGSNEQFF | TGTGCCAGCAGTGGAGGGAGGTTGGGTTCCAATGAGCAGTTCTTC
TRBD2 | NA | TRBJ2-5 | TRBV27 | CASSFRSSGVRHQETQYF | TGTGCCAGCAGTTTTCGCTCTAGCGGGGTCCGACACCAAGAGACCCAGTACTTC
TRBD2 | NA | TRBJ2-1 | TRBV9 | CASSERLAGGGDEQFF | TGTGCCAGCAGCGAAAGACTAGCGGGAGGAGGAGATGAGCAGTTCTTC
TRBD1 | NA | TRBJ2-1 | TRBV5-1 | CASSLHSGGSSYNEQFF | TGCGCCAGCAGCTTGCATTCAGGGGGTAGCTCCTACAATGAGCAGTTCTTC
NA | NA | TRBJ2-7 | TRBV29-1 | CSVKTANSYEQYF | TGCAGCGTAAAGACGGCTAACTCCTACGAGCAGTACTTC
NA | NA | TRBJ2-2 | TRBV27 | CASRQGNTGELFF | TGTGCCAGCAGACAGGGGAACACCGGGGAGCTGTTTTTT
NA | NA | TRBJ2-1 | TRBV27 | CASSSGGTNEQFF | TGTGCCAGCAGTTCGGGCGGTACCAATGAGCAGTTCTTC
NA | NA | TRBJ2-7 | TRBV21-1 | CASIYEQYF | TGTGCCAGCATATACGAGCAGTACTTC
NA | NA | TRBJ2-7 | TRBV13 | CASSRGAMDEQYF | TGTGCCAGCAGCCGAGGAGCGATGGACGAGCAGTACTTC
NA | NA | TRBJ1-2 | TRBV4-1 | CASSQGINYGYTF | TGCGCCAGCAGCCAAGGGATTAACTATGGCTACACCTTC
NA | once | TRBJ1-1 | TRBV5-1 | CASKNRQGLNTEAFF | TGCGCCAGCAAGAACCGGCAGGGCCTGAACACTGAAGCTTTCTTT
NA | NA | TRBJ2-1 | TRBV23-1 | CASSQSGASHLYNEQFF | TGCGCCAGCAGTCAATCAGGGGCGAGCCACCTCTACAATGAGCAGTTCTTC
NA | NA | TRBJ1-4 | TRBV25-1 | CASSWEGNEKLFF | TGTGCCAGCAGTTGGGAGGGTAATGAAAAACTGTTTTTT